This T cell receptor beta chain was found in a study of cytomegalovirus exposure and HLA in healthy donors. Primers for the PCR totalled 60 Vbeta and 13 Jbeta. Using immunoSEQ multiplex PCR, the repertoire was profiled, and TCRdb retains in-frame clones only, with some absent. The data show 90,000 to 100,000 clones, with around 9.6% seen just once and 4.5% to 6% held by the top ten. Looked up from germline, CDR1 is MDHEN and CDR2 is SYDVKM. With 4 bases removed from V and 1 base from J, the gap between germline ends came to 17 bases. This CDR3 is 16 amino acids long. This clone was seen only a few times. Antigen: not known. Study-level points and caveats: The classifier, whose performance was assessed in both the original and validation cohorts, reportedly diagnosed cytomegalovirus status with high specificity and sensitivity. Researchers reported in a later analysis that a missense DCLRE1C variant was tied to TCR beta V- and J-gene trimming.

The chain joins TRBV28 to TRBJ2-7, with TRBD2 as a possible D gene (5 bases). The sequence came from a man aged 50-59 years in good health and CMV-seropositive. The material sequenced was PBMCs. CDR3 nucleotides: TGTGCCAGCAGTTCGGGCCTAGCCCGACCGTCCTACGAGCAGTACTTC. It specifies CASSSGLARPSYEQYF.